This section outlines one T cell receptor (beta chain) sequence together with its context. Germline assignment: CDR1 KGHDR and CDR2 SFDVKD. This CDR3 is 14 amino acids long. V was pared by 9 bases and J by 1 base, with 13 bases between. Study processing details: The assay estimated nucleated cells by amplifying reference gene primers. Some clones are missing from TCRdb's copy, which holds only in-frame ones; the method was immunoSEQ multiplex PCR. That table is the source of V, J and clone size, and D and trimming were worked out from the DNA. This sample has 200,000 to 300,000 clones, with approximately 90% found just once. This specimen comes from a study of blood T cell repertoires in COVID-19. Across the study: In each case, the material was cDNA or gDNA derived from T cells, B-cell-depleted T cells, or PBMCs.

This receptor was obtained from a man in his fifties or sixties who had recovered from COVID-19. The rearrangement joins TRBV24-1 to TRBJ2-3, with D perhaps matching TRBD2 (6 bases). Sequenced sample: peripheral blood. CDR3 bases: TGTGCCACCGGGCGGGGATTGGGCACAGATACGCAGTATTTT. Protein sequence: CATGRGLGTDTQYF.